These 17 T cell receptor beta chains were sequenced from one sample in a study of cytotoxic CD8 clonotypes in ibrutinib-treated CLL. Clones were sequenced by immunoSEQ multiplex PCR, and TCRdb holds only the in-frame ones, with some missing. The table includes tens of thousands of clones, approximately 70% detected once. The sequences come from PBMCs, collected after 12 months of ibrutinib treatment. The receptor set was obtained from a human donor with chronic lymphocytic leukemia.

The chain has TRBV28 and TRBJ1-1; TRBD1 aligns across 9 bases. Germline-derived CDR1 and CDR2 are MDHEN and SYDVKM. V was pared by 5 bases and J by 0 bases, with 1 base of the junction left unmatched. There are 14 residues in the CDR3. CDR3 loop: CASSGTGMNTEAFF. CDR3 DNA: TGTGCCAGCAGTGGGACAGGGATGAACACTGAAGCTTTCTTT.

The V gene is TRBV30, the J gene TRBJ2-5; 9 nucleotides align to TRBD1. This CDR3 contains 14 residues. Germline V gives CDR1 GTSNPN, CDR2 SVGIG (reference sequence). The J segment lost 5 bases and the V segment lost 0 bases, leaving 4 bases of the junction unmatched. The CDR3 loop reads CAWSVGTGSETQYF. The DNA for the CDR3 is TGTGCCTGGAGTGTAGGGACAGGGAGTGAGACCCAGTACTTC.

This chain joins TRBV2 and TRBJ1-1, with a weak D call TRBD1 (5 bases). Germline-derived CDR1 and CDR2 are SNHLY and FYNNEI. V gave up 4 bases and J gave up 2 bases, with 14 bases separating them. CDR3 length: 15 residues. DNA of the CDR3: TGTGCCAGCAGTGGCCCGCTAGGGGCCAACACTGAAGCTTTCTTT. Amino acids: CASSGPLGANTEAFF.

This clone was seen a few times. The genes are TRBV30 and TRBJ2-1; D not resolved. The germline V gene has CDR1 GTSNPN and CDR2 SVGIG (reference sequence). The CDR3 covers 13 residues. The V and J ends lost 3 bases and 8 bases respectively, with 14 bases between them. The CDR3 spells CAWRDTVGYEQFF. The CDR3 nucleotides read TGTGCCTGGAGAGACACGGTCGGGTATGAGCAGTTCTTC. The full variable domain, its missing parts supplied by reference TRBV30 and TRBJ2-1, is SQTIHQWPATLVQPVGSPLSLECTVEGTSNPNLYWYRQAAGRGLQLLFYSVGIGQISSEVPQNLSASRPQDRQFILSSKKLLLSDSGFYLCAWRDTVGYEQFFGPGTRLTVL.

This clone was counted once. The chain joins TRBV6-5 to TRBJ2-3; tentative D call: TRBD2 (5 bases). Trimming left V 2 bases short and J 3 bases short, with 6 bases between. From germline, CDR1 is MNHEY and CDR2 SVGAGI. This CDR3 is 13 amino acids long. The CDR3 here is CASSYRETDTQYF. In DNA, the CDR3 is TGTGCCAGCAGTTACAGGGAGACAGATACGCAGTATTTT.

The CDR3 region is CASSPAGDTQYF. The DNA of the CDR3 is TGTGCCAGCAGCCCTGCCGGAGATACGCAGTATTTT. This chain connects TRBV7-9 to TRBJ2-3; D is unresolved. Germline V gene data show CDR1 as SEHNR and CDR2 as FQNEAQ (reference sequence). This CDR3 comprises 12 residues. The ends were cut back, 5 bases at V and 5 bases at J, with 8 bases in the middle. Looking up the rest from reference TRBV7-9 and TRBJ2-3 gives the full variable domain: DTGVSQNPRHKITKRGQNVTFRCDPISEHNRLYWYRQTLGQGPEFLTYFQNEAQLEKSRLLSDRFSAERPKGSFSTLEIQRTEQGDSAMYLCASSPAGDTQYFGPGTRLTVL.

The chain combines TRBV9 with TRBJ2-6, with D perhaps TRBD1 (7 bases). Trimming took 4 bases from V and 4 from J, leaving 24 bases between them. Germline V gene lookup returns CDR1 SGDLS and CDR2 YYNGEE. CDR3 size: 19 residues. For the CDR3, the DNA is TGTGCCAGCAGCAAGTGGGTAGGGGGCGCGGGATCCGGGGCCAACGTCCTGACTTTC. Translating gives CASSKWVGGAGSGANVLTF. Full variable domain (rest looked up from reference TRBV9 and TRBJ2-6): DSGVTQTPKHLITATGQRVTLRCSPRSGDLSVYWYQQSLDQGLQFLIQYYNGEERAKGNILERFSAQQFPDLHSELNLSSLELGDSALYFCASSKWVGGAGSGANVLTFGAGSRLTVL.

The gene calls are TRBV27 and TRBJ1-1; 7 positions match TRBD1. The CDR3 sequence is 14 residues long. CDR1 is MNHEY and CDR2 is SMNVEV in the germline V gene (reference sequence). J gave up 4 bases and V 4 bases, and 6 bases lay outside the gene matches. CDR3: CASSSAWDSTEAFF. CDR3 sequence (DNA): TGTGCCAGCAGTTCCGCCTGGGACAGCACTGAAGCTTTCTTT.

This sequence joins TRBV15 and TRBJ2-5; D unclear. The CDR3 is made up of 12 amino acids. V shed 0 bases and J shed 5 bases, with 4 bases lying between them. In germline, CDR1 is LNHNV, CDR2 YYDKDF (reference sequence). The CDR3 DNA reads as TGTGCCACCAGCAGAGATCAGGAGACCCAGTACTTC. As protein: CATSRDQETQYF.

The CDR3 is CASAAETSSYEQYF. For the CDR3, the DNA is TGTGCCAGCGCTGCGGAAACGAGCTCCTACGAGCAGTACTTC. The chain combines TRBV7-8 with TRBJ2-7; the D is unclear. Germline V gives CDR1 SGHVS, CDR2 FQNEAQ. The CDR3 extends over 14 amino acids. Trimming cost V 8 bases and J 0 bases, with 14 bases left between them.

This clone was seen a few times. The genes are TRBV30 and TRBJ1-3; TRBD1 is a possible D gene (6 bases). V shed 0 bases and J shed 4 bases, with 10 bases lying between them. CDR3 length equals 14 residues. CDR1 is GTSNPN, CDR2 SVGIG, per germline (reference sequence). This chain's CDR3 is CAWSVEGGGNTIYF. The CDR3 DNA reads TGTGCCTGGAGTGTTGAGGGGGGCGGAAACACCATATATTTT.

This chain links TRBV5-1 with TRBJ2-2; D remains ambiguous. CDR1 SGHRS and CDR2 YFSETQ come from the germline V gene. The V end lost 4 bases, the J end lost 1 base, and 8 bases lay between the germline ends. The CDR3 loop spans 14 amino acids. The CDR3 DNA is TGCGCCAGCAGCGACACCTTGAACACCGGGGAGCTGTTTTTT. Amino acid sequence: CASSDTLNTGELFF.

J is TRBJ1-3 and V is TRBV15, with D maybe TRBD1 (6 bases). The CDR3 covers 17 residues. Per germline, CDR1 LNHNV and CDR2 YYDKDF (reference sequence). Trimming removed 5 bases at V and 0 bases at J, with 17 bases between. The DNA for the CDR3 is TGTGCCACCAGCCCAGGGGTCAGCTCAAGCTCTGGAAACACCATATATTTT. It yields the protein CATSPGVSSSSGNTIYF.

V gene TRBV6-5 combines with J gene TRBJ2-7; possibly TRBD1 or TRBD2 for D (5 bases each). The CDR3 is 13 residues long. Trimming stripped 2 bases from V and 2 bases from J, with 7 bases between. Germline CDR1 MNHEY, CDR2 SVGAGI. In DNA form, the CDR3 reads TGTGCCAGCAGTTACGGGGGAACCTACGAGCAGTACTTC. This translates into CASSYGGTYEQYF.

The chain recombines TRBV15 with TRBJ2-5; D is unresolved. Germline CDR1 is LNHNV and CDR2 is YYDKDF (reference sequence). The CDR3 has 12 residues. The V end was cut by 1 base, the J end by 5 bases, with 5 bases between. CDR3 bases: TGTGCCACCAGCAGAGCCCTCGAGACCCAGTACTTC. Its translation is CATSRALETQYF. Drawing the rest from reference TRBV15 and TRBJ2-5, the complete variable domain is DAMVIQNPRYQVTQFGKPVTLSCSQTLNHNVMYWYQQKSSQAPKLLFHYYDKDFNNEADTPDNFQSRRPNTSFCFLDIRSPGLGDTAMYLCATSRALETQYFGPGTRLLVL.

The chain carries TRBV28 and TRBJ2-7; tentatively, D is TRBD2 (5 bases). Trimming stripped 5 bases from V and 4 bases from J, with 9 bases between. The CDR3 is 12 amino acids. Germline V gene lookup returns CDR1 MDHEN and CDR2 SYDVKM. The CDR3 spells CASSQTGYEQYF. The CDR3 region has the DNA TGTGCCAGCAGTCAAACGGGATACGAGCAGTACTTC.

The V call is TRBV7-9, the J call TRBJ1-3; D is ambiguous. The V gene's germline CDR1 is SEHNR and CDR2 FQNEAQ (reference sequence). The CDR3 loop spans 17 amino acids. The ends were cut back, 0 bases at V and 4 bases at J, with 16 bases in the middle. The CDR3 loop reads CASSLAPMALDGNTIYF. CDR3 DNA: TGTGCCAGCAGCTTAGCCCCGATGGCGTTGGACGGAAACACCATATATTTT. Looking up the rest from reference TRBV7-9 and TRBJ1-3 gives the full variable domain: DTGVSQNPRHKITKRGQNVTFRCDPISEHNRLYWYRQTLGQGPEFLTYFQNEAQLEKSRLLSDRFSAERPKGSFSTLEIQRTEQGDSAMYLCASSLAPMALDGNTIYFGEGSWLTVV.